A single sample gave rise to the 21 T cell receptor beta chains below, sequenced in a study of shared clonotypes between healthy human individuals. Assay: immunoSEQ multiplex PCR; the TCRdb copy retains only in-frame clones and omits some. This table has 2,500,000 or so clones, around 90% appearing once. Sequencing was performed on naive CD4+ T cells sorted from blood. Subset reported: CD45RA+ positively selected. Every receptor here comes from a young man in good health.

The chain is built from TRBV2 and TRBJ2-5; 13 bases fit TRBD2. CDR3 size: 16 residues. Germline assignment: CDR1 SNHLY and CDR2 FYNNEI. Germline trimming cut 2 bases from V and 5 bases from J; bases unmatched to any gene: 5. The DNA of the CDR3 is TGTGCCAGCAGTGAACCGGGACTAGCGGGGAGGGAGACCCAGTACTTC. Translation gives CASSEPGLAGRETQYF.

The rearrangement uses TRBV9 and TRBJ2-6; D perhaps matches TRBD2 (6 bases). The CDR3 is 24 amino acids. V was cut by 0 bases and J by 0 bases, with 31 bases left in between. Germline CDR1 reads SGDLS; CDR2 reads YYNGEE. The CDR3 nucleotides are TGTGCCAGCAGCGTAGCCGAGACATGCCAGCGACTAGTTCTCATCCGCTCTGGGGCCAACGTCCTGACTTTC. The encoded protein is CASSVAETCQRLVLIRSGANVLTF.

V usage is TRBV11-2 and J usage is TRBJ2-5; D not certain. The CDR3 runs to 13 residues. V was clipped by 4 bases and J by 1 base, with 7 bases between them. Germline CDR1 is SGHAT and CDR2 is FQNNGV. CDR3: CASSSSLQETQYF. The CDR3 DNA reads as TGTGCCAGCAGCTCCTCCCTCCAAGAGACCCAGTACTTC.

As DNA, the CDR3 is TGTGCTACCTCGAGGGCAGGCCCCCGCTATGGCTACACCTTC. Protein: CATSRAGPRYGYTF. The chain recombines TRBV12-5 with TRBJ1-2, with D uncertain. The CDR3 runs 14 residues. The V gene lost 10 bases and the J gene lost 4 bases, with 19 bases spanning the gap. Looked up from germline, CDR1 is LGHNT and CDR2 is FRNRAP.

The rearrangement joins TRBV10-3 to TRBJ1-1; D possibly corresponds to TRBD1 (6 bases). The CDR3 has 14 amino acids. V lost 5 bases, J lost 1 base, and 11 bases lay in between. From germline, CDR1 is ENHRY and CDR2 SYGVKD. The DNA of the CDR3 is TGTGCCATCAGTATACTACAGGGGAACACTGAAGCTTTCTTT. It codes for CAISILQGNTEAFF.

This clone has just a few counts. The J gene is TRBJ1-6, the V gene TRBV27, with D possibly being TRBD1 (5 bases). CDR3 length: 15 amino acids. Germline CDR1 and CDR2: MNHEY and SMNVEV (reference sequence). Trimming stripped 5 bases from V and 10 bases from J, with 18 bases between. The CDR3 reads CASSILRGATSPLHF. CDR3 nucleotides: TGTGCCAGCAGTATCCTGAGAGGGGCAACCTCACCCCTCCACTTT.

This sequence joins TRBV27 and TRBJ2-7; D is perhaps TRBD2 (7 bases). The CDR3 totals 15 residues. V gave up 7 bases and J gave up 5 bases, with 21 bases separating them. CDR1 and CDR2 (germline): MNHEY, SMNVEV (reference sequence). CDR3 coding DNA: TGTGCCAGCATGAGGGGGGGCGGAGTGTACAACGAGCAGTACTTC. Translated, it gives CASMRGGGVYNEQYF.

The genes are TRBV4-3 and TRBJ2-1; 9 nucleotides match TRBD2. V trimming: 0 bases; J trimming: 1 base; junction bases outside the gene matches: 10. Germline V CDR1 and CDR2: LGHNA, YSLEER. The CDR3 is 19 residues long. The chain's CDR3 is CASSQEYGTSTPSYNEQFF. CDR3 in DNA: TGCGCCAGCAGCCAAGAATATGGGACTAGCACGCCTTCCTACAATGAGCAGTTCTTC.

The CDR3 sequence: CASSSAGGLLNYGYTF. CDR3 DNA: TGTGCCAGTAGTAGCGCAGGGGGCCTCCTTAACTATGGCTACACCTTC. The chain couples TRBV19 to TRBJ1-2; TRBD1 agrees at 8 bases. CDR1 LNHDA and CDR2 SQIVND come from the germline V gene (reference sequence). CDR3 length: 16 amino acids. J was trimmed by 1 base and V by 4 bases; bases with no gene match: 8.

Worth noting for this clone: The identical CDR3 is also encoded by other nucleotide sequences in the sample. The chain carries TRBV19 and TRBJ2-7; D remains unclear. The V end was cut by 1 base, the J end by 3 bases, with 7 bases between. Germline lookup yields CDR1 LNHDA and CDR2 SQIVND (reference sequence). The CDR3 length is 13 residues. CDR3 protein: CASSIGGSYEQYF. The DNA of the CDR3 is TGTGCCAGTAGTATAGGTGGCAGCTACGAGCAGTACTTC.

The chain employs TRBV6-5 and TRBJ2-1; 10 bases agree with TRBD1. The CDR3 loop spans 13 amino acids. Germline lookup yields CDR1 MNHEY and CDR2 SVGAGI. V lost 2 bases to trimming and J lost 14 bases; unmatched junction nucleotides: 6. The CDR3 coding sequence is TGTGCCAGCAGTTACGGCAAGGGACAGGGGAAGTTCTTC. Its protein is CASSYGKGQGKFF.

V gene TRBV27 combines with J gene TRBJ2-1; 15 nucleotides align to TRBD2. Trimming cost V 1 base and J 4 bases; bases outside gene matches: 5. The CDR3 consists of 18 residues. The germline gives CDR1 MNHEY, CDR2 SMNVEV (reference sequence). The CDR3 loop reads CASSLWGLAGGGYNEQFF. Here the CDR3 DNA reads TGTGCCAGCAGTTTATGGGGACTAGCGGGAGGAGGGTACAATGAGCAGTTCTTC.

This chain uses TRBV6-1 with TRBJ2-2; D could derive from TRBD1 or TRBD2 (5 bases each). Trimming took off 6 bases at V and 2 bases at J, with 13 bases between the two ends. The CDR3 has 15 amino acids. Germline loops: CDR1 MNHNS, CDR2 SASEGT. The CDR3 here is CASRTGTENTGELFF. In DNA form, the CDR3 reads TGTGCCAGCAGGACCGGGACCGAAAACACCGGGGAGCTGTTTTTT.

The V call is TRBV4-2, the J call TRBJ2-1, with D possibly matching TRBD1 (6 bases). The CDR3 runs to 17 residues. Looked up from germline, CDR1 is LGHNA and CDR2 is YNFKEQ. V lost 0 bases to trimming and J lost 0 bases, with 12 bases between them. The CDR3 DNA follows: TGTGCCAGCAGCCAAGAATTTGGGGGCCGCTCCTACAATGAGCAGTTCTTC. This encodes CASSQEFGGRSYNEQFF.

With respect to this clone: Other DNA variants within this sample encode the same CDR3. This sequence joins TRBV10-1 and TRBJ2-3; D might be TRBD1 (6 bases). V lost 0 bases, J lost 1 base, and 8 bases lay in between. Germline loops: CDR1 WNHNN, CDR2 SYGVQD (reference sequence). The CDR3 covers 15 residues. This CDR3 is CASSESGAGTDTQYF. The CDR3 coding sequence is TGCGCCAGCAGTGAGTCGGGGGCCGGCACAGATACGCAGTATTTT.

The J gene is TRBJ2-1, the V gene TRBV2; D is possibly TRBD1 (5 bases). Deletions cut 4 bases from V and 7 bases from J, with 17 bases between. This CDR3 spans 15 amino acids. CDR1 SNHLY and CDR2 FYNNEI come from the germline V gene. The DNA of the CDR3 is TGTGCCAGCAGTGGAGGCCCGTCTCAGGGAAATGAGCAGTTCTTC. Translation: CASSGGPSQGNEQFF. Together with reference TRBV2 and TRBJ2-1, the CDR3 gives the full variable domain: EPEVTQTPSHQVTQMGQEVILRCVPISNHLYFYWYRQILGQKVEFLVSFYNNEISEKSEIFDDQFSVERPDGSNFTLKIRSTKLEDSAMYFCASSGGPSQGNEQFFGPGTRLTVL.

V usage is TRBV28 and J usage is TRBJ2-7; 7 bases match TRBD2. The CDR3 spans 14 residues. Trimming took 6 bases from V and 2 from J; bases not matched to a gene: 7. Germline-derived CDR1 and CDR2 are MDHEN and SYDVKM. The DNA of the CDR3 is TGTGCCAGCAGAGTCGGGGGGTCCGCCTACGAGCAGTACTTC. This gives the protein CASRVGGSAYEQYF. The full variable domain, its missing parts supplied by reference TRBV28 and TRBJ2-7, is DVKVTQSSRYLVKRTGEKVFLECVQDMDHENMFWYRQDPGLGLRLIYFSYDVKMKEKGDIPEGYSVSREKKERFSLILESASTNQTSMYLCASRVGGSAYEQYFGPGTRLTVT.

The CDR3 reads CASSSGTGLGRGYTF. CDR3 sequence (DNA): TGTGCCAGCAGTTCCGGGACAGGGCTTGGACGGGGCTACACCTTC. The V gene is TRBV27, the J gene TRBJ1-2, with 9 bases lining up with TRBD1. After removal of 4 bases from V and 8 bases from J, the junction contained 11 bases not matched to a gene. Germline assignment: CDR1 MNHEY and CDR2 SMNVEV (reference sequence). This CDR3 has 15 amino acids.

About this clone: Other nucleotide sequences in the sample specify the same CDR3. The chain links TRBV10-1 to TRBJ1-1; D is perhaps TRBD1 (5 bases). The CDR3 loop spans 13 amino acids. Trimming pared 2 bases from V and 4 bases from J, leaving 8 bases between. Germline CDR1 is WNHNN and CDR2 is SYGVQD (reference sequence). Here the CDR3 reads CASSEAGTTEAFF. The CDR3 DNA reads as TGCGCCAGCAGTGAGGCAGGGACCACTGAAGCTTTCTTT.

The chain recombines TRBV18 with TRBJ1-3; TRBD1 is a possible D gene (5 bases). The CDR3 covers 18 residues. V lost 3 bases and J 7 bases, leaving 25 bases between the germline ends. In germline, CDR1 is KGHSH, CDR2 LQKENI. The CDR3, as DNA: TGTGCCAGCTCACCCCTTCCAGAAGGGGCGAACGTGGGGAACACCATATATTTT. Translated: CASSPLPEGANVGNTIYF.

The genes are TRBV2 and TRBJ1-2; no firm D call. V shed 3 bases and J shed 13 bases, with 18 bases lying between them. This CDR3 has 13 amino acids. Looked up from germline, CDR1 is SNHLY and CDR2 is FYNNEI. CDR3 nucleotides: TGTGCCAGCAGTGAGGTGGAGGAAGGACGATTCACCTTC. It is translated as CASSEVEEGRFTF.